This TCR beta chain came from a study of blood T cell repertoires in COVID-19. Whole-study context: Both acute and convalescent COVID-19 samples were obtained from the United States, Italy and Spain. Sources were T cells, B-cell-depleted T cells, or PBMCs; the material itself was cDNA or gDNA.

In the authors' workflow: Nucleated cell number was recorded as an estimate derived from reference gene primer amplification. Clones were sequenced by immunoSEQ multiplex PCR, and TCRdb holds only the in-frame ones, with some missing. V and J calls and clone size are those listed in that table; D and trimming were worked out from the DNA. The sample records about 440,000 clones, approximately 90% being singletons. The sequencing sample was made of peripheral blood. The origin of this receptor is a woman in her 30s with acute or convalescent COVID-19.

The CDR3 coding sequence is TGTGCCAGCAGCTTATCGGGGGTAAATTCACCCCTCCACTTT. Translated: CASSLSGVNSPLHF. The V and J genes are TRBV7-2 and TRBJ1-6, with a possible D match to TRBD1 (5 bases). This CDR3 has 14 residues. V lost 2 bases, J lost 7 bases, and 9 bases lay in between. Per the germline V gene, CDR1 is SGHTA and CDR2 is FQGNSA.